This TCR beta chain was captured in a study of cytomegalovirus exposure and HLA in healthy donors (dated 2017 in TCRdb). Notes on the research overall: According to a later analysis, the 120 or so validation repertoires were produced on the same platform as the 666 repertoires of the first cohort. The study aimed to test whether cataloging public T cell receptors could reveal signatures of past pathogen exposure. The study combined high-throughput TCR immunosequencing, statistical association of individual TCRs with disease status, and machine learning to predict cytomegalovirus infection status. Along with the roughly 700-subject first cohort, a separate validation cohort of roughly 110 different subjects was used. Broader findings and caveats from the paper: The authors suggested that the approach could potentially be extended to other disease states and immunological phenotypes. In the study, 164 TCR beta chains were listed as associated with cytomegalovirus. A later analysis had no HLA typing for the validation cohort, so co-occurrence there was scored across all 110 or so repertoires. A few of the identified cytomegalovirus-associated TCR beta chains were confirmed in vitro to be specific for cytomegalovirus antigens. Across donors, most TCR sequences were observed very rarely, whereas some public TCRs were present in many individuals. The classifier was reported to diagnose cytomegalovirus status with high specificity and sensitivity in both the original cohort and the validation cohort. A later analysis found that TCRs clustered in the first cohort also tended to co-occur in the 120 validation repertoires, with 90% to 95% of cluster scores above 0.

The trim is 0 bases for V and 1 base for J, with a gap of 12 bases between the germline ends. As encoded in the germline V gene, CDR1 is LGHNA while CDR2 is YNFKEQ. The CDR3 numbers 16 residues from cysteine through phenylalanine. The retained sequence is limited to the CDR3, 48 bases, with the frame set at the first base. The donors belonged to the validation cohort of roughly 120 subjects, which was separate from the roughly 700-subject first cohort. To prepare the library, the immunoSEQ multiplex PCR assay was applied. Concerning the study's data processing: A statistical classification framework was developed to diagnose cytomegalovirus status using the catalog of TCR beta chain sequences. TCRdb holds this immuneACCESS table with in-frame rearrangements only. Some clones are missing; in checked studies, unresolved V genes explain under half, and the rest has no known cause. That table is the source of V, J and clone size, and D and trimming were worked out from the DNA. This sample comprises 120,000 to 150,000 clones, around 88% of them detected only once. About 7.9% of the sample lies in the top ten.

Turning to this clone: Its antigen is currently not known. No much larger clonotype is one base removed from it; base qualities were not supplied.

The sequence is built from TRBV4-2 and TRBJ1-1, with no confidently assigned D gene. This TCR was recovered from a woman younger than 35 in good health and CMV-seropositive. Sequenced material: PBMCs. The CDR3 loop reads CASSQEGWSGNTEAFF. The nucleotide sequence reads as follows: TGTGCCAGCAGCCAAGAGGGCTGGAGCGGGAACACTGAAGCTTTCTTT.